One sample yielded the 22 T cell receptor beta chains listed below, sequenced in a study of blood T cell repertoires in COVID-19. Repertoires were generated with immunoSEQ multiplex PCR, while TCRdb's copy carries only in-frame clones and drops some. This sample has 170,000 or so clones, with around 79% found just once. The sequencing sample was made of peripheral blood. The receptors were sampled from a woman in her 70s with acute or convalescent COVID-19.

Here the CDR3 reads CASSPETGTGGREQYF. DNA for the CDR3: TGTGCCAGCAGCCCTGAAACCGGGACAGGGGGACGGGAGCAGTACTTC. This chain joins TRBV3-1 (or the pseudogene TRBV3-2) and TRBJ2-7; 11 bases are shared with TRBD1. Germline assignment: CDR1 LGHDT and CDR2 YNNKEL (reference sequence). V lost 4 bases and J lost 7; bases outside the gene matches: 12. This CDR3 has 16 residues.

The rearrangement uses TRBV7-6 and TRBJ2-5, with TRBD1 matching over 8 bases. J lost 4 bases, V lost 5 bases, and 6 bases had no gene match. Germline-derived CDR1 and CDR2 are SGHVS and FNYEAQ. The CDR3 consists of 14 residues. CDR3 residues: CASSPGQGVETQYF. CDR3 nucleotides: TGTGCCAGCAGCCCCGGACAGGGAGTAGAGACCCAGTACTTC. The variable domain in full, with the rest retrieved from reference TRBV7-6 and TRBJ2-5, is GAGVSQSPRYKVTKRGQDVALRCDPISGHVSLYWYRQALGQGPEFLTYFNYEAQQDKSGLPNDRFSAERPEGSISTLTIQRTEQRDSAMYRCASSPGQGVETQYFGPGTRLLVL.

This sequence joins TRBV14 and TRBJ2-1; the match to TRBD2 covers 7 bases. In germline, CDR1 is SGHDN, CDR2 FVKESK. The junction had 4 bases not matched to a gene; V was cut back by 1 base and J by 10 bases. There are 13 residues in the CDR3. CDR3 DNA sequence: TGTGCCAGCAGCCAAGCCACTAGCGAGGAGCAGTTCTTC. It is translated as CASSQATSEEQFF.

The rearrangement joins TRBV30 to TRBJ2-1; 9 nucleotides line up with TRBD2. V shed 4 bases, J shed 4 bases, and the junction held 11 bases outside the gene matches. The germline V gene encodes CDR1 GTSNPN and CDR2 SVGIG (reference sequence). CDR3 length equals 16 residues. CDR3 protein: CAWTNEIAGEYNEQFF. The CDR3 nucleotides read TGTGCCTGGACAAACGAGATAGCGGGAGAGTACAATGAGCAGTTCTTC.

The V and J genes are TRBV18 and TRBJ2-2, with 8 bases that match TRBD2. The V gene's germline CDR1 is KGHSH and CDR2 LQKENI. The V and J ends lost 6 bases and 6 bases, in that order; junction bases with no gene match: 9. The CDR3 is made up of 15 amino acids. The CDR3 region has the DNA TGTGCCAGCTCGGGGACTAGGGATGACGCCGGGGAGCTGTTTTTT. Residues: CASSGTRDDAGELFF.

V gene TRBV9 combines with J gene TRBJ1-1, with a weak D call TRBD1 (6 bases). There are 13 residues in the CDR3. CDR1 SGDLS and CDR2 YYNGEE come from the germline V gene. The ends were cut back, 5 bases at V and 8 bases at J, with 16 bases in the middle. The CDR3 reads CASSETGFSEAFF. The CDR3 DNA is TGTGCCAGCAGTGAAACAGGGTTTTCCGAAGCTTTCTTT.

The chain couples TRBV15 to TRBJ1-2; D perhaps matches TRBD1 (5 bases). The V end lost 0 bases, the J end lost 2 bases, and 13 bases lay between the germline ends. Looked up from germline, CDR1 is LNHNV and CDR2 is YYDKDF (reference sequence). CDR3 length equals 16 residues. CDR3 sequence (DNA): TGTGCCACCAGCAGAGAGGGGCAGGGTGGCAACTATGGCTACACCTTC. It codes for CATSREGQGGNYGYTF.

The rearrangement links TRBV5-5 to TRBJ2-1; 11 bases match TRBD2. The J segment lost 8 bases and the V segment lost 4 bases, leaving 14 bases of the junction unmatched. The CDR3 is made up of 17 amino acids. Germline V CDR1 and CDR2: SGHKS, YYEKEE (reference sequence). The CDR3, as DNA: TGTGCCAGCAGCCCCCCAGTAGCGGGAGGGAGTCGCGATGAGCAGTTCTTC. It encodes CASSPPVAGGSRDEQFF.

The V call is TRBV20-1, the J call TRBJ2-1, with D perhaps TRBD2 (6 bases). The CDR3 is 17 amino acids. Trimming stripped 3 bases from V and 5 bases from J, with 23 bases between. CDR1 is DFQATT and CDR2 is SNEGSKA in the germline V gene (reference sequence). The CDR3, as DNA: TGCAGTGCTAGTTCGTCGGGGGAGCCCCCCACACACAATGAGCAGTTCTTC. The encoded protein is CSASSSGEPPTHNEQFF.

The gene calls are TRBV7-9 and TRBJ2-7, with D possibly being TRBD2 (5 bases). The V end lost 1 base, the J end lost 7 bases, and 8 bases lay between the germline ends. The CDR3 has 12 amino acids. CDR1 and CDR2 from the germline V gene are SEHNR and FQNEAQ (reference sequence). The CDR3 sequence is CASSLVGSEQYF. The CDR3 DNA is TGTGCCAGCAGCTTAGTAGGGAGTGAGCAGTACTTC.

This clone was observed a few times. The chain uses TRBV29-1 and TRBJ2-7; TRBD1 agrees at 10 bases. The CDR3 has 14 residues. The trim removed 5 bases at V and 4 bases at J, leaving 8 bases unmatched. Per germline, CDR1 SQVTM and CDR2 ANQGSEA. The CDR3 bases are TGCAGCGTTCTCCACCGGGACAGGGGTTACGAGCAGTACTTC. It encodes CSVLHRDRGYEQYF.

This chain connects TRBV19 to TRBJ2-4, with 10 nucleotides matching TRBD2. Per the germline V gene, CDR1 is LNHDA and CDR2 is SQIVND (reference sequence). The CDR3 runs 13 residues. V shed 8 bases, J shed 10 bases, and the junction held 8 bases outside the gene matches. The CDR3 is CASASGRSGIQYF. CDR3 sequence (DNA): TGTGCCAGTGCTAGCGGGAGAAGTGGAATTCAGTACTTC.

The chain carries TRBV19 and TRBJ1-2, with 7 bases that match TRBD1. Germline V lookup: CDR1 LNHDA, CDR2 SQIVND (reference sequence). Losses at the gene ends were 7 bases for V and 7 bases for J; bases not matched to a gene: 12. This CDR3 is built from 14 residues. The CDR3 DNA sequence: TGTGCCAGTACCCCCCTAGGGGGCGCGGCTGGCTACACCTTC. It codes for CASTPLGGAAGYTF.

The chain employs TRBV5-1 and TRBJ1-1; TRBD1 is a possible D gene (5 bases). The CDR3 covers 12 residues. V was shortened by 4 bases and J by 10 bases, with 14 bases between the two germline ends. Germline assignment: CDR1 SGHRS and CDR2 YFSETQ. DNA for the CDR3: TGCGCCAGCAGCCTCGACTTGGGGGGAGCTTTCTTT. Its protein product is CASSLDLGGAFF. Drawing the rest from reference TRBV5-1 and TRBJ1-1, the complete variable domain is KAGVTQTPRYLIKTRGQQVTLSCSPISGHRSVSWYQQTPGQGLQFLFEYFSETQRNKGNFPGRFSGRQFSNSRSEMNVSTLELGDSALYLCASSLDLGGAFFGQGTRLTVV.

Only one count was recorded for this clone. The chain employs TRBV7-9 and TRBJ1-6, with D possibly being TRBD1 (6 bases). This CDR3 contains 14 residues. The germline CDR1 and CDR2 sequences are SEHNR and FQNEAQ (reference sequence). The V end lost 3 bases, the J end lost 9 bases, and 12 bases lay between the germline ends. The chain's CDR3 is CASSFSGVGSPLHF. Written as DNA, the CDR3 is TGTGCCAGCAGCTTCTCAGGGGTAGGTTCACCCCTCCACTTT.

Only one count was recorded for this clone. V gene TRBV28 combines with J gene TRBJ1-5; 7 bases map to TRBD1. The V and J ends lost 3 bases and 9 bases, in that order; junction bases with no gene match: 8. Looked up from germline, CDR1 is MDHEN and CDR2 is SYDVKM. The CDR3 extends over 14 amino acids. CDR3 coding DNA: TGTGCCAGCAGTTTGGGACAGAACTCGTGGCCCCAGCATTTT. This translates into CASSLGQNSWPQHF.

Only one count was recorded for this clone. The rearrangement links TRBV24-1 to TRBJ2-5, with 8 positions matching TRBD1. The V gene end was trimmed by 4 bases and the J gene end by 5 bases; junction bases not matched to a gene: 5. The germline V gene encodes CDR1 KGHDR and CDR2 SFDVKD. The CDR3 loop spans 14 amino acids. For the CDR3, the DNA is TGTGCCACCAGTGACCAGGGGGCGGGGGAGACCCAGTACTTC. Amino acid sequence: CATSDQGAGETQYF.

The J gene is TRBJ2-2, the V gene TRBV6-2 or TRBV6-3, with TRBD1 matching over 10 bases. The J segment lost 6 bases and the V segment lost 0 bases, leaving 7 bases of the junction unmatched. This CDR3 has 17 residues. Germline values: CDR1 MNHEY, CDR2 SVGEGT. Here the CDR3 reads CASSYSQPGQGPGELFF. In DNA, the CDR3 is TGTGCCAGCAGTTACTCGCAACCGGGACAGGGGCCCGGGGAGCTGTTTTTT.

Of note for this clone: Other DNA sequences in this specimen translate into the identical CDR3. This chain connects TRBV5-4 to TRBJ1-3, with D possibly being TRBD1 (6 bases). Germline CDR1 is SGHNT and CDR2 is YYREEE (reference sequence). This CDR3 is 16 amino acids long. V was cut by 1 base and J by 4 bases, with 15 bases left in between. The CDR3, as DNA: TGTGCCAGCAGCTTGTCCCCGAACAGGGCGGGAAACACCATATATTTT. This translates into CASSLSPNRAGNTIYF.

This chain joins TRBV7-2 and TRBJ1-2, with TRBD1 matching over 8 bases. Looked up from germline, CDR1 is SGHTA and CDR2 is FQGNSA. The trim removed 5 bases at V and 8 bases at J, leaving 4 bases unmatched. This CDR3 has 12 residues. CDR3 bases: TGTGCCAGCAGCAAAGACAGGGGCGGCTACACCTTC. This codes for CASSKDRGGYTF.

Only a few counts were recorded for this clone. The chain has TRBV10-3 and TRBJ2-2, with a weak D call TRBD2 (5 bases). The CDR3 loop spans 15 amino acids. Germline loops: CDR1 ENHRY, CDR2 SYGVKD. Trimming stripped 3 bases from V and 4 bases from J, with 12 bases between. This chain's CDR3 is CAISDNPGTTGELFF. The DNA of the CDR3 is TGTGCCATCAGTGATAACCCGGGAACCACCGGGGAGCTGTTTTTT.

V gene TRBV3-1 (or the pseudogene TRBV3-2) combines with J gene TRBJ1-4; possibly TRBD1 for D (6 bases). Germline V gene lookup returns CDR1 LGHDT and CDR2 YNNKEL (reference sequence). V lost 4 bases and J 5 bases, leaving 14 bases between the germline ends. This CDR3 is built from 15 residues. CDR3 nucleotides: TGTGCCAGCAGCCCCGGGGGGCAAAACAATGAAAAACTGTTTTTT. Encoded protein: CASSPGGQNNEKLFF.